One sample yielded the 11 T cell receptor beta chains listed below, sequenced in a study of T cell responses to AZD1222 COVID-19 vaccine. Some clones are missing from TCRdb's copy, which holds only in-frame ones; the method was immunoSEQ multiplex PCR. Found here are 95,000 to 110,000 clones, 92% of them singletons; the top ten hold approximately 8.9%. The sequenced sample was peripheral blood, obtained 28 days after the second AZD1222 dose. The receptors originated from an adult who received the AZD1222 COVID-19 vaccine.

This chain links TRBV19 with TRBJ1-5; D gene ambiguous. This CDR3 contains 14 residues. CDR1 and CDR2 from the germline V gene are LNHDA and SQIVND (reference sequence). Trimming took off 5 bases at V and 1 base at J, with 9 bases between the two ends. The DNA of the CDR3 is TGTGCCAGTAGTGGAAGCAGGAGCAATCAGCCCCAGCATTTT. Encoded protein: CASSGSRSNQPQHF.

The rearrangement uses TRBV25-1 and TRBJ1-2; D remains ambiguous. CDR3 length: 15 residues. Germline CDR1 is MGHDK and CDR2 is SYGVNS. Trimming removed 0 bases from V and 4 bases from J, with 12 bases in between. CDR3 amino acids: CASSEYFPGPYGYTF. CDR3 sequence (DNA): TGTGCCAGCAGTGAATACTTCCCAGGACCCTATGGCTACACCTTC.

This clone has a single count. This rearrangement joins TRBV10-3 to TRBJ2-3, with TRBD2 identical over 9 bases. Germline lookup yields CDR1 ENHRY and CDR2 SYGVKD. The trim removed 6 bases at V and 4 bases at J, leaving 11 bases unmatched. CDR3 length equals 16 residues. CDR3 sequence: CAIRPSSGVRADTQYF. CDR3 bases: TGTGCCATCAGACCCTCTAGCGGGGTGCGCGCAGATACGCAGTATTTT.

The chain joins TRBV3-1 (or the pseudogene TRBV3-2) to TRBJ2-3; D ambiguous. The CDR3 is made up of 13 amino acids. Germline-derived CDR1 and CDR2 are LGHDT and YNNKEL (reference sequence). V lost 0 bases, J lost 4 bases, and 5 bases lay in between. CDR3 loop: CASSQDISDTQYF. The CDR3 nucleotides read TGTGCCAGCAGCCAAGACATTTCAGATACGCAGTATTTT.

V and J are TRBV5-6 and TRBJ1-2, with 8 bases matching TRBD1. Germline CDR1 SGHDT, CDR2 YYEEEE. This CDR3 region has 14 residues. V was clipped by 1 base and J by 7 bases; unmatched bases: 6. The CDR3 spells CASSLTQGAVGYTF. In DNA form, the CDR3 reads TGTGCCAGCAGCTTGACTCAGGGGGCTGTTGGCTACACCTTC.

The chain carries TRBV9 and TRBJ2-7; 9 bases are a match to TRBD2. Germline values: CDR1 SGDLS, CDR2 YYNGEE. V shed 2 bases, J shed 7 bases, and the junction held 10 bases outside the gene matches. The CDR3 has 15 residues. CDR3 nucleotides: TGTGCCAGCAGCGTTAGCGCGACTAGCGGCCTAGAGCAGTACTTC. This translates into CASSVSATSGLEQYF.

The V call is TRBV7-7, the J call TRBJ2-1; TRBD1 agrees at 7 bases. The CDR3 has 15 amino acids. The J segment lost 5 bases and the V segment lost 5 bases, leaving 9 bases of the junction unmatched. Germline V CDR1 and CDR2: SSHAT, FNYEAQ (reference sequence). As DNA, the CDR3 is TGTGCCAGCAGCCAAGACAGGGATCTCCACAATGAGCAGTTCTTC. It specifies CASSQDRDLHNEQFF.

The genes are TRBV7-6 and TRBJ2-1; 11 nucleotides agree with TRBD2. The CDR3 sequence is 16 residues long. The germline gives CDR1 SGHVS, CDR2 FNYEAQ. With 5 bases clipped from V and 6 bases from J, the junction kept 9 bases outside the gene matches. CDR3 nucleotides: TGTGCCAGCAGCGTTAGATGGGGACTAGCGGTCAATGAGCAGTTCTTC. It yields the protein CASSVRWGLAVNEQFF.

Here the CDR3 DNA reads TGTGCCAGCAGCCCCCGCGGAGGGGGACAAAATCAGCCCCAGCATTTT. Translating it yields CASSPRGGGQNQPQHF. The J gene is TRBJ1-5, the V gene TRBV11-2; TRBD1 might be the D (6 bases). In germline, CDR1 is SGHAT, CDR2 FQNNGV. The CDR3 consists of 16 residues. Trimming removed 5 bases from V and 4 bases from J, with 18 bases in between.

The rearrangement joins TRBV7-2 to TRBJ2-3; D tentatively reads TRBD1 or TRBD2 (5 bases each). Per germline, CDR1 SGHTA and CDR2 FQGNSA. V was cut by 5 bases and J by 3 bases, with 21 bases left in between. The CDR3 has 17 residues. The CDR3 loop is CASSLRASGTKTDTQYF. DNA of the CDR3: TGTGCCAGCAGCCTACGTGCCTCCGGGACCAAGACAGATACGCAGTATTTT.

The chain links TRBV6-1 to TRBJ2-3, with a possible D match to TRBD2 (7 bases). V dropped 2 bases and J dropped 2 bases, with 14 bases sitting between them. CDR3 size: 16 residues. Germline loops: CDR1 MNHNS, CDR2 SASEGT. DNA of the CDR3: TGTGCCAGCAGTGAATTTGAGGGGGGGCCCACAGATACGCAGTATTTT. It is translated as CASSEFEGGPTDTQYF.